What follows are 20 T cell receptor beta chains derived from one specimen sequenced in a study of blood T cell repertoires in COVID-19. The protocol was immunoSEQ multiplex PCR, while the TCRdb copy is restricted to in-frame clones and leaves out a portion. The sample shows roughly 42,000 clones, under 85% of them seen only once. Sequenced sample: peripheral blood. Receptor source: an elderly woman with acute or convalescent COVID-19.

The CDR3 region is CASTQREVAETQYF. As DNA, the CDR3 is TGTGCCAGCACCCAGCGGGAGGTCGCAGAGACCCAGTACTTC. This chain joins TRBV6-6 and TRBJ2-5; TRBD2 agrees at 9 bases. The CDR3 length is 14 residues. CDR1 MNHNY and CDR2 SVGAGI come from the germline V gene (reference sequence). Trimming removed 7 bases from V and 4 bases from J; junction bases left unmatched: 7.

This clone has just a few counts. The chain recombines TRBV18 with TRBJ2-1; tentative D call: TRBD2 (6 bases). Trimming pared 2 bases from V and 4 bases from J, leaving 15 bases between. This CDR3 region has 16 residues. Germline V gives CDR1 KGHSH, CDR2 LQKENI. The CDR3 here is CASSPEDGSRYNEQFF. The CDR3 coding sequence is TGTGCCAGCTCACCAGAGGACGGGAGTAGATACAATGAGCAGTTCTTC.

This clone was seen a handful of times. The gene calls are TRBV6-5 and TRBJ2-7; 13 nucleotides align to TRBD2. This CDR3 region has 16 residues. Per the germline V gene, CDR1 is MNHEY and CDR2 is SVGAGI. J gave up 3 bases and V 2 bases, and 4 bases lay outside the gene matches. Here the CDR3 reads CASSYPGTSGNYEQYF. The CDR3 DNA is TGTGCCAGCAGTTACCCCGGGACTAGCGGGAACTACGAGCAGTACTTC.

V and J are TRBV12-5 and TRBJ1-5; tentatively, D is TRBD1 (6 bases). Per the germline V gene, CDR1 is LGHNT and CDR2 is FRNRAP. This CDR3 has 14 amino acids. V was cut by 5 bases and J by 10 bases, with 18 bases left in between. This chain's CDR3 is CASGLGQQLGPQHF. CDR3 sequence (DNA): TGTGCTAGTGGTCTCGGACAGCAGTTAGGACCCCAGCATTTT.

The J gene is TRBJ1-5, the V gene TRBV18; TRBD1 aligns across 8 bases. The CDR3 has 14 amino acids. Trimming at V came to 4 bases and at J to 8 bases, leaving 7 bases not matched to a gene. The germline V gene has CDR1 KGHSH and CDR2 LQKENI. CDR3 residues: CASSLTGGLEPQHF. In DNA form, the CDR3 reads TGTGCCAGCTCACTTACAGGGGGTCTGGAGCCCCAGCATTTT.

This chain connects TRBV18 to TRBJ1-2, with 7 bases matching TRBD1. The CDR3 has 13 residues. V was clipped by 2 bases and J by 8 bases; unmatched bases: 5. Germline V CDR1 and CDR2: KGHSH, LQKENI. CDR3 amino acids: CASSPSQGEGYTF. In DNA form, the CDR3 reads TGTGCCAGCTCACCATCCCAGGGGGAGGGCTACACCTTC.

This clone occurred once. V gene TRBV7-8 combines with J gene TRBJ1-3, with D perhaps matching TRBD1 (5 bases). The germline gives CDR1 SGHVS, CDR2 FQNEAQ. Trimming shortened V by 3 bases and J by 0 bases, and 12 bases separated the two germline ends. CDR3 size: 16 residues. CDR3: CASSFQGSTSGNTIYF. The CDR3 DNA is TGTGCCAGCAGCTTCCAGGGATCTACCTCTGGAAACACCATATATTTT.

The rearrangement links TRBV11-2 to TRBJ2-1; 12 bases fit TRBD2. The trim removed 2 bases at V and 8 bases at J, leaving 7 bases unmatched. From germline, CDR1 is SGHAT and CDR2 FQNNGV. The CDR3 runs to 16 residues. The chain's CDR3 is CASSLQLAGGFYEQFF. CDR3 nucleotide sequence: TGTGCCAGCAGCTTACAACTAGCGGGAGGATTCTATGAGCAGTTCTTC.

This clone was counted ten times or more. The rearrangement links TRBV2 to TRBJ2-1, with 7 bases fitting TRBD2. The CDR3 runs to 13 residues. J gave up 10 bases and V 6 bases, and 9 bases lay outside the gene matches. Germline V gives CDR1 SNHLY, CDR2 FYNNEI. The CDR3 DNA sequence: TGTGCCAGCAGCCCCGGGCCGGGACTAGAGCAGTTCTTC. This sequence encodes CASSPGPGLEQFF.

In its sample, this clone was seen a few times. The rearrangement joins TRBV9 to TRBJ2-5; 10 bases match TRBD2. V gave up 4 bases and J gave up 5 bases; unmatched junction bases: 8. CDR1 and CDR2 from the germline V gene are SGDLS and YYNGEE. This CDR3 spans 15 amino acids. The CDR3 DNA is TGTGCCAGCAGCATCACTAGCGGGATGGGGGAGACCCAGTACTTC. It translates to CASSITSGMGETQYF.

The CDR3 DNA reads as TGTGCCAGCAGTCTCCGACAGTCCAATCAGCCCCAGCATTTT. Translation: CASSLRQSNQPQHF. The chain is built from TRBV28 and TRBJ1-5; D is possibly TRBD1 (5 bases). Trimming took off 5 bases at V and 3 bases at J, with 11 bases between the two ends. CDR1 MDHEN and CDR2 SYDVKM come from the germline V gene. The CDR3 is 14 amino acids.

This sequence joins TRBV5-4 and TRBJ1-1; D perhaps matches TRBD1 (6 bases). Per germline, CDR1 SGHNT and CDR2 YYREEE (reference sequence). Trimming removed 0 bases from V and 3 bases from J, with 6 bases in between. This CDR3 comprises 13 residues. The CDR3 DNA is TGTGCCAGCAGCTTGGCAGGGGACACTGAAGCTTTCTTT. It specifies CASSLAGDTEAFF.

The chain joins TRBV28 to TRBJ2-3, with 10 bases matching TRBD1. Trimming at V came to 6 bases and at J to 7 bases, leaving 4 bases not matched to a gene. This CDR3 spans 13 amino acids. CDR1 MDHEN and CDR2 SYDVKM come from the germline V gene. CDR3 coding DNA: TGTGCCAGCAGAGGACAGGGGGTATATACGCAGTATTTT. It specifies CASRGQGVYTQYF.

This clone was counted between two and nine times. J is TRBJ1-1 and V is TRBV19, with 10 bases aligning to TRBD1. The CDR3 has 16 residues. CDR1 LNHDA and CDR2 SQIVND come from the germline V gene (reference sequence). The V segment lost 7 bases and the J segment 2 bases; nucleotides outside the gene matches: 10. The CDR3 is CASIPRQGASNTEAFF. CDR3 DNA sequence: TGTGCCAGTATTCCCCGACAGGGGGCTAGCAACACTGAAGCTTTCTTT.

CDR3: CASSATGIGLSEQYF. CDR3 coding DNA: TGTGCCAGTAGTGCCACAGGAATCGGCCTGAGCGAGCAGTACTTC. The V and J genes are TRBV19 and TRBJ2-7; tentatively, D is TRBD1 (5 bases). Between the trimmed V and J ends, which lost 5 bases and 6 bases, there was a span of 20 bases. The CDR3 is 15 residues long. The germline V gene encodes CDR1 LNHDA and CDR2 SQIVND (reference sequence).

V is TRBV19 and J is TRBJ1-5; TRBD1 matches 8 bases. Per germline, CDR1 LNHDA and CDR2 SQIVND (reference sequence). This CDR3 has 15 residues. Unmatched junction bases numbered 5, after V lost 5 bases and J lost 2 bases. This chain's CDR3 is CASSATGAGNQPQHF. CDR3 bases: TGTGCCAGTAGTGCGACAGGGGCGGGCAATCAGCCCCAGCATTTT. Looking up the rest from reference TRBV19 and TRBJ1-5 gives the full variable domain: DGGITQSPKYLFRKEGQNVTLSCEQNLNHDAMYWYRQDPGQGLRLIYYSQIVNDFQKGDIAEGYSVSREKKESFPLTVTSAQKNPTAFYLCASSATGAGNQPQHFGDGTRLSIL.

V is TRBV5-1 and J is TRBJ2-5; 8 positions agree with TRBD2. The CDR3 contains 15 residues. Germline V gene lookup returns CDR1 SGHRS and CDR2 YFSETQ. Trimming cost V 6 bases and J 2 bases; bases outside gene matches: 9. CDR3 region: CASTAGGGAQETQYF. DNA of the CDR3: TGCGCCAGCACCGCGGGGGGCGGAGCTCAAGAGACCCAGTACTTC.

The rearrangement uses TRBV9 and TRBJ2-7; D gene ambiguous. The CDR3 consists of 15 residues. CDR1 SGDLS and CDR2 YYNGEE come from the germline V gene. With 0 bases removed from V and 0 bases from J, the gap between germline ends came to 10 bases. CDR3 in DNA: TGTGCCAGCAGCGTAGATAGCAGACTCTCCTACGAGCAGTACTTC. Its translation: CASSVDSRLSYEQYF.

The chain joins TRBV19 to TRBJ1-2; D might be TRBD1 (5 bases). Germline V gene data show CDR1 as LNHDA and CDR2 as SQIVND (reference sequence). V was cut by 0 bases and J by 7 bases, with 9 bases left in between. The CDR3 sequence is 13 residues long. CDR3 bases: TGTGCCAGTAGTATAGACAGGGCTTTTGGCTACACCTTC. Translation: CASSIDRAFGYTF.

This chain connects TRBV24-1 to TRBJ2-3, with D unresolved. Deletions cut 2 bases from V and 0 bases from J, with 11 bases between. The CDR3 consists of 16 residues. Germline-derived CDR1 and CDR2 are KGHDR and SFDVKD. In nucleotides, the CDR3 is TGTGCCACCAGTGATTCGGAGAGTTTTAGCACAGATACGCAGTATTTT. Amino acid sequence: CATSDSESFSTDTQYF.